This T cell receptor (beta chain) appears in the sequencing data of a study of T-cell memory formation after mild COVID-19. As for the study in general: Largely, the TCR clusters proved donor specific.

This CDR3 region has 17 residues. Germline V lookup: CDR1 SGHRS, CDR2 YFSETQ. Trimming took 4 bases from V and 3 from J; bases not matched to a gene: 15. Study-wide results and caveats: Clones shrinking between day 15 and 85 showed a balanced CD4/CD8 split, and those that grew later tilted toward CD4+. Some SARS-CoV-2-responding clones were already detected in memory before infection.

Details on this clonotype: Its antigen is not known.

MiXCR was run by TCRdb on the 5' RACE reads, yielding one entry per CDR3 protein. The sample has 200,000 to 300,000 distinct CDR3 sequences, approximately 9% seen once. The sequenced sample consisted of PBMCs or a T cell subset sorted from them (not recorded which). This chain uses TRBV5-1 with TRBJ2-7; 8 bases match TRBD1. The clonotype originates from a man aged 18 to 29 who had mild COVID-19 (a few samples of this study predate the infection). Cell type and time point are not known. The chain's CDR3 is CASSRTGQSSISYEQYF. The CDR3 nucleotides are TGCGCCAGCAGCCGGACAGGGCAATCGAGTATCAGCTACGAGCAGTACTTC.